The 7 T cell receptor beta chains below come from one sample, sequenced in a study of blood T cells in healthy people across ages. With a J-beta primer mix and a sample-barcoded 5' primer, a second PCR ran about 6 to 11 cycles. TCRdb independently ran MiXCR on the 5' RACE reads; one entry per CDR3 protein. Of 850,000 to 1,100,000 distinct CDR3 sequences in the sample, around two fifths are singletons; the top ten hold over 10%. The sequencing sample was made of blood. The receptor source for this set is a man aged 18 to 30 in good health.

Only a few counts were recorded for this clonotype. The rearrangement uses TRBV6-5 and TRBJ1-3; D gene unclear. Germline values: CDR1 MNHEY, CDR2 SVGAGI. Trimming took 4 bases from V and 0 from J, leaving 10 bases between them. The CDR3 is made up of 15 amino acids. DNA for the CDR3: TGTGCCAGCAGTTCTCCCCTGGGCTCTGGAAACACCATATATTTT. Protein: CASSSPLGSGNTIYF.

The chain employs TRBV6-5 and TRBJ1-1, with D unresolved. V gave up 0 bases and J gave up 0 bases, with 8 bases separating them. In germline, CDR1 is MNHEY, CDR2 SVGAGI. The CDR3 totals 15 residues. This chain's CDR3 is CASSYSPGMNTEAFF. The CDR3 nucleotides read TGTGCCAGCAGTTACTCCCCGGGGATGAACACTGAAGCTTTCTTT.

The rearrangement joins TRBV4-1 to TRBJ1-1; D possibly corresponds to TRBD1 (5 bases). This CDR3 region has 14 residues. V was clipped by 5 bases and J by 1 base, with 11 bases between them. The germline gives CDR1 MGHRA, CDR2 YSYEKL. The CDR3 bases are TGCGCCAGCAGCTCCCGGGGACCGAACACTGAAGCTTTCTTT. This codes for CASSSRGPNTEAFF.

The rearrangement joins TRBV7-9 to TRBJ1-1, with 8 nucleotides matching TRBD1. J gave up 0 bases and V 4 bases, and 7 bases lay outside the gene matches. This CDR3 contains 16 residues. CDR1 and CDR2 (germline): SEHNR, FQNEAQ (reference sequence). This CDR3 is CASSSPGQALNTEAFF. CDR3 nucleotides: TGTGCCAGCAGCTCCCCGGGACAGGCATTGAACACTGAAGCTTTCTTT.

The CDR3 bases are TGTGCCAGCTCGAAATTTTTGGGGGGCAGTGGGACCGGGGAGCTGTTTTTT. Translating gives CASSKFLGGSGTGELFF. The chain recombines TRBV6-1 with TRBJ2-2; the D gene could be TRBD1 or TRBD2 (6 bases each). The CDR3 extends over 17 amino acids. Between the trimmed V and J ends, which lost 8 bases and 5 bases, there was a span of 24 bases. Looked up from germline, CDR1 is MNHNS and CDR2 is SASEGT.

This clonotype was seen a handful of times. The chain couples TRBV12-3 or TRBV12-4 to TRBJ1-1; D is perhaps TRBD1 (5 bases). V gave up 6 bases and J gave up 7 bases, with 15 bases separating them. The CDR3 sequence is 13 residues long. The CDR3 protein is CASRAQEDIEAFF. In DNA, the CDR3 is TGTGCCAGCAGGGCTCAGGAGGACATTGAAGCTTTCTTT.

There are a few counts of this clonotype. The V gene is TRBV25-1, the J gene TRBJ2-5; 8 bases map to TRBD2. V gave up 1 base and J gave up 4 bases; unmatched junction bases: 5. CDR3 size: 15 residues. Germline lookup yields CDR1 MGHDK and CDR2 SYGVNS. This chain's CDR3 is CASSESGTRGETQYF. The CDR3 nucleotides read TGTGCCAGCAGTGAATCCGGGACTAGGGGAGAGACCCAGTACTTC.